The present entry profiles one TCR beta chain with its context. Its antigen is currently unknown. The sample originates from a study of CD8+ T cells in alopecia areata. Background on the study: Tofacitinib administration to treated patients was oral, at 5 to 10 mg twice daily. Study findings and constraints: Numerous clones, expanded in lesions, remained in scalp and blood during tofacitinib. Affected lesional scalp, above all in alopecia totalis/universalis, was more clonal than normal scalp. For baseline CD8+ expansion, any link to response stays uncertain with one nonresponder.

Treatment specified: oral pan-JAK inhibitor, 5-10 mg twice daily. RNA extraction was followed by reverse transcription into cDNA, which acted as the sequencing template. Only in-frame clones appear in the TCRdb table, and some are missing; sequencing was by immunoSEQ multiplex PCR. The repertoire holds some 200,000 clones, with 55% to 70% as singletons. This CDR3 is built from 15 residues. The germline gives CDR1 MDHEN, CDR2 SYDVKM. V was trimmed by 8 bases and J by 0 bases, leaving 11 bases between them. Sequences were derived from CD4+ T cells sorted from blood, sampled at week 4, from a patient treated with tofacitinib. The receptor comes from a human donor with alopecia areata. The chain uses TRBV28 and TRBJ1-6, with D perhaps matching TRBD1 (5 bases). The CDR3: CASRGGSSYNSPLHF. CDR3 nucleotides: TGTGCCAGCCGGGGGGGTAGCTCCTATAATTCACCCCTCCACTTT.